This T cell receptor (beta chain) derives from a study of Graves' ophthalmopathy and Graves' hyperthyroidism. The study, taken as a whole, reports: A model built from 13 signatures distinguished ophthalmopathy from stable hyperthyroidism with 87.88% sensitivity and about 84% specificity.

Trimming cost V 7 bases and J 5 bases, with 14 bases left between them. CDR3 size: 14 residues. Excluded were patients with other autoimmune diseases, uncontrolled infections, pregnancy or lactation. A few counts support this clonotype. Its antigen is not known. Scientists amplified the TCR beta CDR3 regions from RNA transcripts. A first-round RT-PCR used HTBI primers, followed by a second-round multiplex PCR. TCRdb re-called the multiplex PCR reads with MiXCR, one entry per CDR3 protein. The sample yields around 1.1 million distinct CDR3 sequences, less than 45% seen once. V usage is TRBV12-3 or TRBV12-4 and J usage is TRBJ2-2, with D perhaps given as TRBD1 or TRBD2 (5 bases each). The sequence was obtained from an adult man with Graves' hyperthyroidism. Material for sequencing was peripheral blood or thyroid tissue (not recorded which). The CDR3 region is CASTGQGRTGELFF. The CDR3, as DNA: TGTGCCAGCACGGGGCAGGGCCGAACCGGGGAGCTGTTTTTT.